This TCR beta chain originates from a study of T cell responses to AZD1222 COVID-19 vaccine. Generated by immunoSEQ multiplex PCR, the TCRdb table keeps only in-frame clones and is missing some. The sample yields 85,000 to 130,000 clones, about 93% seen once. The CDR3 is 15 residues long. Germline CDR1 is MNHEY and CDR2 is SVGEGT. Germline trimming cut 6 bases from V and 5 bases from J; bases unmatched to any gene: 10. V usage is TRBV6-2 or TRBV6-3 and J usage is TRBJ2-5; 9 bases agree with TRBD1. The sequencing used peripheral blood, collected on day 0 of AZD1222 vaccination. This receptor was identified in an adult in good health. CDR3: CASSRGLQGAETQYF. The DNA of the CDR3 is TGTGCCAGCAGCAGGGGGCTACAGGGGGCTGAGACCCAGTACTTC.